The 23 T cell receptor beta chains reported below all come from one sample, sequenced in a study of Graves' ophthalmopathy and Graves' hyperthyroidism. Amplification from RNA transcripts yielded the TCR beta CDR3 regions. Second-round multiplex PCR followed a first-round RT-PCR using HTBI primers. From the multiplex PCR reads, TCRdb called clonotypes with MiXCR, one entry per CDR3 protein. The sample comprises a few hundred thousand distinct CDR3 sequences, about 17% of which are singletons, and roughly 12% rests with the top ten. Sequencing input: peripheral blood. The receptors here all came from an adult man with Graves' ophthalmopathy.

About this clonotype: Sequence at one end of the junction differs from germline and may be a read error. This chain links TRBV10-3 with TRBJ1-5; D is uncertain. Per the germline V gene, CDR1 is ENHRY and CDR2 is SYGVKD. The CDR3 totals 13 residues. CDR3 sequence: CAITSQLNQPQPF. CDR3 nucleotide sequence: TGTGCCATCACTAGTCAGCTCAATCAGCCCCAGCCTTTT.

At least ten counts were recorded for this clonotype. V gene TRBV10-3 combines with J gene TRBJ1-2; 9 bases are shared with TRBD1. The CDR3 spans 14 residues. Germline CDR1 ENHRY, CDR2 SYGVKD. V gave up 6 bases and J gave up 3 bases; unmatched junction bases: 5. The CDR3 bases are TGTGCCATCAGGGGACAGGGCCCCTACTATGGCTACACCTTC. Protein sequence: CAIRGQGPYYGYTF.

This clonotype has at least ten counts. The V and J genes are TRBV11-2 and TRBJ2-7, with 12 bases that match TRBD2. The germline gives CDR1 SGHAT, CDR2 FQNNGV. J gave up 5 bases and V 1 base, and 3 bases lay outside the gene matches. The CDR3 is made up of 15 amino acids. The CDR3 reads CASSLVLAGGHEQYF. The DNA of the CDR3 is TGTGCCAGCAGCTTAGTACTAGCGGGGGGCCACGAGCAGTACTTC.

This clonotype was counted at least ten times. V and J are TRBV10-3 and TRBJ2-7; either TRBD1 or TRBD2 may fit D (5 bases each). Germline assignment: CDR1 ENHRY and CDR2 SYGVKD. V lost 6 bases and J lost 3, with 15 bases in between. The CDR3 sequence is 14 residues long. The CDR3 bases are TGTGCCATCAGGCCTCGGGGACCGGGCTACGAGCAGTACTTC. It yields the protein CAIRPRGPGYEQYF.

This clonotype came up many times. The rearrangement joins TRBV18 to TRBJ1-1, with TRBD1 matching over 7 bases. The CDR3 spans 14 residues. Per germline, CDR1 KGHSH and CDR2 LQKENI. With 3 bases clipped from V and 4 bases from J, the junction kept 5 bases outside the gene matches. CDR3 region: CASSPLTGFTEAFF. DNA of the CDR3: TGTGCCAGCTCACCTCTGACAGGGTTCACTGAAGCTTTCTTT.

This clonotype was observed many times. This chain connects TRBV6-1 to TRBJ1-1, with unresolved D. The CDR3 consists of 10 residues. Per germline, CDR1 MNHNS and CDR2 SASEGT. The V end lost 8 bases, the J end lost 3 bases, and 4 bases lay between the germline ends. Here the CDR3 reads CASRDTEAFF. CDR3 coding DNA: TGTGCCAGCCGAGACACTGAAGCTTTCTTT.

This clonotype was recorded many times. The V call is TRBV6-5, the J call TRBJ2-7; 7 positions match TRBD1. This CDR3 is 16 amino acids long. The germline V gene has CDR1 MNHEY and CDR2 SVGAGI. V was clipped by 4 bases and J by 6 bases; unmatched bases: 15. Here the CDR3 DNA reads TGTGCCAGCAGTTTCCCCGGACAGGTCGGCTCTCTCGAGCAGTACTTC. It encodes CASSFPGQVGSLEQYF.

In this sample, this clonotype turned up a few times. The V and J genes are TRBV4-2 and TRBJ2-7; no definite D call. V lost 1 base to trimming and J lost 3 bases, with 19 bases between them. Germline CDR1 is LGHNA and CDR2 is YNFKEQ. The CDR3 is 17 residues long. The CDR3: CASSQGAAQYPIYEQYF. CDR3 coding DNA: TGTGCCAGCAGCCAAGGGGCAGCCCAATACCCCATCTACGAGCAGTACTTC.

This clonotype appeared many times. The chain couples TRBV5-5 to TRBJ1-1; 7 bases fit TRBD1. The germline V gene encodes CDR1 SGHKS and CDR2 YYEKEE (reference sequence). The CDR3 has 13 amino acids. After removal of 7 bases from V and 7 bases from J, the junction contained 10 bases not matched to a gene. The CDR3 here is CASLRDSLLEAFF. The CDR3 coding sequence is TGTGCCAGCCTCCGGGACAGCTTACTTGAAGCTTTCTTT.

The sample holds many counts of this clonotype. The V gene is TRBV20-1, the J gene TRBJ1-1; D is ambiguous. CDR1 DFQATT and CDR2 SNEGSKA come from the germline V gene (reference sequence). Trimming removed 2 bases from V and 5 bases from J, with 15 bases in between. CDR3 length: 14 residues. This CDR3 reads CSARLDARQTEAFF. The CDR3 nucleotides read TGCAGTGCTAGATTAGATGCAAGGCAGACTGAAGCTTTCTTT.

This clonotype was counted ten times or more. This chain joins TRBV11-2 and TRBJ2-7; D is ambiguous. Trimming left V 2 bases short and J 6 bases short, with 5 bases between. The CDR3 contains 11 residues. Germline assignment: CDR1 SGHAT and CDR2 FQNNGV. CDR3 amino acids: CASSLSSEQYF. Here the CDR3 DNA reads TGTGCCAGCAGCTTATCGAGCGAGCAGTACTTC.

This clonotype has ten or more counts. The chain has TRBV29-1 and TRBJ1-5; no clear D gene. Germline CDR1 is SQVTM and CDR2 is ANQGSEA. The ends were cut back, 4 bases at V and 3 bases at J, with 10 bases in the middle. There are 13 residues in the CDR3. The CDR3: CSVGAGNNQPQHF. The CDR3 DNA sequence: TGCAGCGTTGGCGCGGGTAACAATCAGCCCCAGCATTTT.

This chain links TRBV30 with TRBJ1-1, with a possible D match to TRBD1 (5 bases). Germline lookup yields CDR1 GTSNPN and CDR2 SVGIG (reference sequence). The CDR3 has 12 residues. The V gene lost 6 bases and the J gene lost 5 bases, with 13 bases spanning the gap. CDR3 bases: TGTGCCTGCCTCGGGGCGTTTACTGAAGCTTTCTTT. It encodes CACLGAFTEAFF.

At least ten counts were recorded for this clonotype. The V and J genes are TRBV7-2 and TRBJ2-5; D uncertain. Trimming cost V 4 bases and J 1 base, with 16 bases left between them. This CDR3 has 16 amino acids. Germline loops: CDR1 SGHTA, CDR2 FQGNSA. CDR3 residues: CASSYGFVSAQETQYF. In nucleotides, the CDR3 is TGTGCCAGCAGCTACGGGTTTGTGTCAGCCCAAGAGACCCAGTACTTC.

The chain is built from TRBV30 and TRBJ2-2; weak D call: TRBD2 (6 bases). The CDR3 runs to 16 residues. Deletions cut 1 base from V and 0 bases from J, with 12 bases between. Germline values: CDR1 GTSNPN, CDR2 SVGIG (reference sequence). The CDR3 nucleotides are TGTGCCTGGAGTGGACGGACTATCTCGAACACCGGGGAGCTGTTTTTT. Translating it yields CAWSGRTISNTGELFF. The full variable domain, completed using reference TRBV30 and TRBJ2-2, is SQTIHQWPATLVQPVGSPLSLECTVEGTSNPNLYWYRQAAGRGLQLLFYSVGIGQISSEVPQNLSASRPQDRQFILSSKKLLLSDSGFYLCAWSGRTISNTGELFFGEGSRLTVL.

This clonotype was seen at least ten times. The CDR3 bases are TGTGCCACTACCTCTGGGGCCAACGTCCTGACTTTC. This gives the protein CATTSGANVLTF. The chain joins TRBV6-5 to TRBJ2-6, with D unclear. Trimming left V 10 bases short and J 0 bases short, with 4 bases between. CDR3 length: 12 amino acids. CDR1 MNHEY and CDR2 SVGAGI come from the germline V gene.

This clonotype showed up many times. The genes are TRBV5-1 and TRBJ2-3; 8 nucleotides line up with TRBD1. J lost 2 bases, V lost 2 bases, and 7 bases had no gene match. The CDR3 length is 16 residues. CDR1 and CDR2 (germline): SGHRS, YFSETQ. CDR3 loop: CASSFQGAVVTDTQYF. In DNA, the CDR3 is TGCGCCAGCAGCTTCCAGGGGGCGGTCGTCACAGATACGCAGTATTTT.

This clonotype was seen ten or more times. This chain links TRBV15 with TRBJ1-6, with no clear D. Germline values: CDR1 LNHNV, CDR2 YYDKDF (reference sequence). The V end was cut by 0 bases, the J end by 8 bases, with 8 bases between. This CDR3 has 14 residues. The CDR3: CATSRDSVDSPLHF. CDR3 coding DNA: TGTGCCACCAGCAGAGATTCGGTGGATTCACCCCTCCACTTT. Variable domain in full (rest from reference TRBV15 and TRBJ1-6): DAMVIQNPRYQVTQFGKPVTLSCSQTLNHNVMYWYQQKSSQAPKLLFHYYDKDFNNEADTPDNFQSRRPNTSFCFLDIRSPGLGDTAMYLCATSRDSVDSPLHFGNGTRLTVT.

This clonotype appeared many times. V gene TRBV18 combines with J gene TRBJ2-2; TRBD2 might be the D (5 bases). The V and J ends lost 3 bases and 0 bases respectively, with 11 bases between them. CDR3 size: 16 residues. CDR1 is KGHSH and CDR2 is LQKENI in the germline V gene. CDR3 DNA: TGTGCCAGCTCACCCGATAGCGCCGCGAACACCGGGGAGCTGTTTTTT. It codes for CASSPDSAANTGELFF.

Ten or more counts support this clonotype. V is TRBV5-1 and J is TRBJ2-3; TRBD1 is a possible D gene (6 bases). The V end was cut by 2 bases, the J end by 2 bases, with 12 bases between. Germline V gene lookup returns CDR1 SGHRS and CDR2 YFSETQ. The CDR3 is 15 residues long. The CDR3 loop reads CASSFLGAVTDTQYF. The DNA of the CDR3 is TGCGCCAGCAGCTTTCTGGGGGCAGTCACAGATACGCAGTATTTT.

This chain joins TRBV12-3 or TRBV12-4 and TRBJ2-7, with TRBD1 matching 10 bases. V was pared by 7 bases and J by 4 bases, with 7 bases of the junction left unmatched. The length of the CDR3 is 14 residues. The CDR3, as DNA: TGTGCCAGCAATCGGGACAGGGGATTTTACGAGCAGTACTTC. Its protein product is CASNRDRGFYEQYF.

This clonotype showed up many times. This sequence joins TRBV11-3 and TRBJ2-5; weak D call: TRBD2 (7 bases). Germline V gene data show CDR1 as SGHNT and CDR2 as YENEEA. The CDR3 extends over 14 amino acids. V lost 5 bases, J lost 4 bases, and 14 bases lay in between. CDR3 sequence reads: CASSPGGGGETQYF. Here the CDR3 DNA reads TGTGCCAGCAGCCCGGGGGGAGGGGGAGAGACCCAGTACTTC. Full variable domain (outside the CDR3, taken from reference TRBV11-3 and TRBJ2-5): EAGVVQSPRYKIIEKKQPVAFWCNPISGHNTLYWYLQNLGQGPELLIRYENEEAVDDSQLPKDRFSAERLKGVDSTLKIQPAELGDSAVYLCASSPGGGGETQYFGPGTRLLVL.

The chain's CDR3 is CASSDVGPYEQYF. The DNA for the CDR3 is TGTGCCAGCAGTGACGTCGGACCCTACGAGCAGTACTTC. The chain joins TRBV6-1 to TRBJ2-7, with D uncertain. Trimming removed 3 bases at V and 2 bases at J, with 8 bases between. CDR3 length: 13 amino acids. Germline CDR1 MNHNS, CDR2 SASEGT.